This T cell receptor (beta chain) is drawn from a study of beta chain features in type 1 diabetes. General study findings and limits: Lower insertion and higher deletion counts appeared at VDJ junctions in type 1 diabetes patients. PCR might preferentially amplify shorter templates, equally in patients and controls.

Concerning this clone itself: Its antigen is unidentified.

The study reverse transcribed the entire isolated RNA, so it sequenced expressed TCRB transcripts. Here immunoSEQ multiplex PCR was the method, and the copy in TCRdb shows in-frame clones only, minus some. The data contain about 16,000 clones, 55% of them seen just once; the ten biggest clones take up approximately 0.46%. Heparinised blood was drawn once per donor, averaging about 100 mL. The germline gives CDR1 SGHTA, CDR2 FQGNSA. This CDR3 spans 13 amino acids. Trimming took 4 bases from V and 13 from J, leaving 19 bases between them. The receptor was derived from a woman under 30 in good health. This rearrangement joins TRBV7-2 to TRBJ1-1, with D unresolved. Sequencing used stem cell memory CD4+ T cells from blood. The CDR3 nucleotides are TGTGCCAGCAGCTCTGATCCGGGTCGAATTGGTTTCTTT. Amino acid sequence: CASSSDPGRIGFF.